The source of this T cell receptor (beta chain) is a study of blood T cells in healthy people across ages. Whole-study findings and limits: Nothing was known about donor CMV status, and this possibly confounded expanded clonotype changes. Diversity was higher, and naive CD4+ cells more numerous, in long-lived donors than in aged donors.

The authors ran a second PCR of about 6 to 12 cycles using a sample-barcoded 5' primer and a J-beta primer mix. TCRdb called the 5' RACE reads again in MiXCR, with one record for every CDR3 protein. The data hold around 710,000 distinct CDR3 sequences, with more than 40% observed a single time. A note on this clonotype: Its antigen is not identified.

Sequenced material: blood. This receptor was identified in a woman aged 55-70 years in good health.

CDR3: CASSQVGGAGEKLFF. CDR3 coding DNA: TGTGCCAGCAGCCAAGTGGGGGGCGCCGGAGAAAAACTGTTTTTT. The chain has TRBV3-1 and TRBJ1-4, with D maybe TRBD1 (6 bases). The germline V and J ends were trimmed by 1 base and 8 bases, with 14 bases remaining between them. The CDR3 is 15 amino acids. The germline CDR1 and CDR2 sequences are LGHDT and YNNKEL (reference sequence).